A selection of T cell receptor beta chains follows, all from one sample in a study of T cells in Graves' hyperthyroidism and ophthalmopathy. Each CDR3 protein is one row after TCRdb ran MiXCR on the multiplex PCR reads. Among approximately 610,000 distinct CDR3 sequences listed, about 15% were seen once. Sample: blood. These receptors were collected from a woman aged 40 to 55 with Graves' ophthalmopathy. The CDR3 runs from the conserved cysteine through the conserved F or W. Clone size is shown for a subset of rows, as once, few, many or a class of expanded clone.

TRBV28,many,CASDGGYEQYF
TRBV25-1,few,CASSEKGPGGRETQYF
TRBV12-3/TRBV12-4,many,CASRSVEDTEAFF
TRBV7-2,many,CASSTGDGSNQPQHF
TRBV7-8,many,CASSFLGGAYEQYF
TRBV30,.,CAWSSGGTDTQYF
TRBV7-9,few,CASSNVNTGELFF
TRBV5-1,many,CASSLAFANTEAFF
TRBV7-3,many,CASSFAGRDTEAFF
TRBV19,many,CASAYDRGQHF
TRBV6-1,many,CASSQFGSPLHF
TRBV3-1,.,CASSQVEPGVSSHGYTF
TRBV7-9,.,CASSLSTNSYEQYF
TRBV6-1,many,CASRTGQGANYGYTF
TRBV6-1,few,CASRWGGYPEQYF
TRBV20-1,many,CSARGSGTSSYEQYF
TRBV20-1,.,CSASEGGGTEAFF
TRBV24-1,many,CATSTGGYGYTF
TRBV6-1,many,CASSTGSSLAYEQYF
TRBV7-2,.,CASSFSGLAEWDATDTQYF
TRBV10-3,many,CAISESNGEQYF
TRBV29-1,.,CSVDPGKGATGELFF
TRBV15,many,CATSRQSGQGNGYTF
TRBV27,many,CASSGGASLAFF